This T cell receptor beta chain stems from a study of T cells in tumors after PD-1 blockade. For the study at large: A subset received ongoing vismodegib 150 mg daily alongside anti-PD-1 therapy. Findings and caveats of the study: Some novel exhausted tumor clones appeared in pre-treatment blood, suggesting peripheral recruitment.

Assay: immunoSEQ multiplex PCR; the TCRdb copy retains only in-frame clones and omits some. This table holds around 35,000 clones, roughly 73% found once. V was trimmed by 3 bases and J by 6 bases, leaving 8 bases between them. The germline V gene has CDR1 DFQATT and CDR2 SNEGSKA (reference sequence). The CDR3 runs 11 residues. With regard to this clone: The antigen is not known.

This clonotype was obtained from a human donor with basal cell carcinoma. The rearrangement uses TRBV20-1 and TRBJ1-1; the D is unclear. Source: PBMCs, taken after anti-PD-1 treatment. CDR3 DNA: TGCAGTGCTAGGGGAGATGCTGAAGCTTTCTTT. As protein: CSARGDAEAFF.